These 26 T cell receptor beta chains share one sample of origin, sequenced in a study of T-cell memory formation after mild COVID-19. TCRdb re-called the 5' RACE reads through MiXCR, storing one row per CDR3 protein. The sample comprises 200,000 to 300,000 distinct CDR3 sequences, approximately 15% of which are singletons, and about 2% rests with the top ten. Sequencing was carried out using PBMCs or a T cell subset sorted from them (not recorded which). These receptors all come from an adult woman who had mild COVID-19 (a few samples of this study predate the infection). Cell type and time point are not known.

The V gene is TRBV7-8, the J gene TRBJ2-3; possibly TRBD2 for D (6 bases). The V gene's germline CDR1 is SGHVS and CDR2 FQNEAQ. The CDR3 is 15 residues long. Trimming removed 5 bases at V and 5 bases at J, with 17 bases between. CDR3 in amino acids: CASSPGRGRRDTQYF. The CDR3 region has the DNA TGTGCCAGCAGCCCCGGGAGAGGGAGACGAGATACGCAGTATTTT.

The rearrangement links TRBV7-9 to TRBJ2-3; D is possibly TRBD2 (6 bases). CDR1 SEHNR and CDR2 FQNEAQ come from the germline V gene (reference sequence). The CDR3 is 15 amino acids. The ends were cut back, 1 base at V and 0 bases at J, with 8 bases in the middle. CDR3 in amino acids: CASSLDGRSTDTQYF. The CDR3 DNA is TGTGCCAGCAGCTTAGATGGGAGGAGCACAGATACGCAGTATTTT.

This clonotype was counted only a few times. The chain uses TRBV5-4 and TRBJ1-5; tentatively, D is TRBD1 (5 bases). V lost 2 bases, J lost 6 bases, and 9 bases lay in between. Per the germline V gene, CDR1 is SGHNT and CDR2 is YYREEE (reference sequence). The CDR3 sequence is 13 residues long. The CDR3 loop is CASSFAGSQPQHF. The CDR3 DNA follows: TGTGCCAGCAGCTTTGCAGGGTCTCAGCCCCAGCATTTT.

The rearrangement uses TRBV5-1 and TRBJ1-1; maybe TRBD1 (6 bases). Per germline, CDR1 SGHRS and CDR2 YFSETQ. This CDR3 spans 14 amino acids. V was pared by 4 bases and J by 4 bases, with 14 bases between. The CDR3, as DNA: TGCGCCAGCAGCGGAAGCAGGGGTATCACTGAAGCTTTCTTT. Translated: CASSGSRGITEAFF. Drawing the rest from reference TRBV5-1 and TRBJ1-1, the complete variable domain is KAGVTQTPRYLIKTRGQQVTLSCSPISGHRSVSWYQQTPGQGLQFLFEYFSETQRNKGNFPGRFSGRQFSNSRSEMNVSTLELGDSALYLCASSGSRGITEAFFGQGTRLTVV.

The rearrangement joins TRBV9 to TRBJ1-2, with TRBD1 matching 10 bases. After removal of 4 bases from V and 1 base from J, the junction contained 13 bases not matched to a gene. The CDR3 totals 18 residues. Per germline, CDR1 SGDLS and CDR2 YYNGEE. CDR3 nucleotide sequence: TGTGCCAGCAGCACGGGACAGGGGCTTGGATACTATAACTATGGCTACACCTTC. Amino acids: CASSTGQGLGYYNYGYTF.

This clonotype was found a few times. This chain uses TRBV25-1 with TRBJ1-1; no clear D. CDR3 size: 15 residues. From germline, CDR1 is MGHDK and CDR2 SYGVNS. The V gene lost 1 base and the J gene lost 1 base, with 10 bases spanning the gap. CDR3 DNA sequence: TGTGCCAGCAGTGAATGGTTTAAGTCGAACACTGAAGCTTTCTTT. It is translated as CASSEWFKSNTEAFF.

This clonotype was recorded a few times. The chain combines TRBV6-5 with TRBJ1-2, with D possibly matching TRBD1 (5 bases). V was shortened by 4 bases and J by 2 bases, with 8 bases between the two germline ends. The CDR3 runs 13 residues. The V gene's germline CDR1 is MNHEY and CDR2 SVGAGI. In nucleotides, the CDR3 is TGTGCCAGCAGTTCACAGGAAAACTATGGCTACACCTTC. It yields the protein CASSSQENYGYTF.

This clonotype was counted between two and nine times. The DNA of the CDR3 is TGTGCCAGCAGCCAAGCTGCAACAGGGAATACTGAAGCTTTCTTT. This sequence encodes CASSQAATGNTEAFF. The chain combines TRBV3-1 with TRBJ1-1; D possibly corresponds to TRBD1 (6 bases). Germline loops: CDR1 LGHDT, CDR2 YNNKEL (reference sequence). The ends were cut back, 1 base at V and 5 bases at J, with 14 bases in the middle. This CDR3 contains 15 residues.

There are many counts of this clonotype. The V and J genes are TRBV7-3 and TRBJ1-1; no clear D gene. V was pared by 0 bases and J by 5 bases, with 7 bases between. The CDR3 runs to 13 residues. Germline V gives CDR1 SGHTA, CDR2 FQGTGA. Here the CDR3 DNA reads TGTGCCAGCAGCTTAACCGGTCTTACTGAAGCTTTCTTT. Translating it yields CASSLTGLTEAFF.

A few counts support this clonotype. The rearrangement links TRBV5-1 to TRBJ2-7; 12 nucleotides align to TRBD2. CDR3 length: 15 amino acids. Germline lookup yields CDR1 SGHRS and CDR2 YFSETQ. V lost 3 bases to trimming and J lost 5 bases; unmatched junction nucleotides: 6. The chain's CDR3 is CASSSTSGGSNEQYF. CDR3 nucleotide sequence: TGCGCCAGCAGCTCGACTAGCGGGGGAAGCAACGAGCAGTACTTC.

This clonotype has at least ten counts. This chain links TRBV12-3 or TRBV12-4 with TRBJ2-2; D is uncertain. V shed 2 bases and J shed 0 bases, with 7 bases lying between them. The CDR3 length is 15 residues. The CDR3 loop reads CASSLYGSNTGELFF. In DNA form, the CDR3 reads TGTGCCAGCAGTTTATACGGGTCGAACACCGGGGAGCTGTTTTTT.

This sequence joins TRBV6-1 and TRBJ1-5, with TRBD1 as a possible D gene (5 bases). V was pared by 6 bases and J by 10 bases, with 16 bases between. There are 13 residues in the CDR3. In germline, CDR1 is MNHNS, CDR2 SASEGT. The CDR3 spells CASSPTATRPQHF. The CDR3 DNA reads as TGTGCCAGCAGCCCGACAGCGACTCGCCCCCAGCATTTT.

This chain connects TRBV6-5 to TRBJ2-1; D ambiguous. CDR1 is MNHEY and CDR2 is SVGAGI in the germline V gene. The CDR3 is made up of 15 amino acids. The V end lost 8 bases, the J end lost 1 base, and 15 bases lay between the germline ends. This CDR3 reads CASRSQPTSYNEQFF. DNA for the CDR3: TGTGCCAGCCGCTCACAACCTACTTCCTACAATGAGCAGTTCTTC.

CDR3 sequence: CAQARDSYEQYF. The CDR3 nucleotides are TGTGCCCAAGCCCGGGACTCCTACGAGCAGTACTTC. The chain carries TRBV30 and TRBJ2-7, with D possibly matching TRBD2 (5 bases). The CDR3 length is 12 residues. Trimming left V 8 bases short and J 0 bases short, with 11 bases between. Germline CDR1 GTSNPN, CDR2 SVGIG (reference sequence).

This clonotype has only a few counts. The rearrangement links TRBV6-5 to TRBJ2-2; 7 nucleotides align to TRBD1. CDR3 size: 16 residues. Losses at the gene ends were 6 bases for V and 0 bases for J; bases not matched to a gene: 7. Per germline, CDR1 MNHEY and CDR2 SVGAGI. CDR3 sequence reads: CASSYRQGPNTGELFF. The CDR3 DNA follows: TGTGCCAGCAGCTACCGACAGGGTCCGAACACCGGGGAGCTGTTTTTT.

The chain employs TRBV5-1 and TRBJ2-6; TRBD1 agrees at 9 bases. This CDR3 is 17 amino acids long. Germline-derived CDR1 and CDR2 are SGHRS and YFSETQ. The J segment lost 4 bases and the V segment lost 4 bases, leaving 9 bases of the junction unmatched. The CDR3, as DNA: TGCGCCAGCAGCCCGGGACAGGGAGTGAAAGGGGCCAACGTCCTGACTTTC. It is translated as CASSPGQGVKGANVLTF.

The chain joins TRBV12-3 or TRBV12-4 to TRBJ1-6; 7 bases fit TRBD1. The CDR3 totals 15 residues. V was pared by 5 bases and J by 5 bases, with 6 bases of the junction left unmatched. This CDR3 is CASSHSDRDNSPLHF. CDR3 bases: TGTGCCAGCAGTCACTCCGACAGGGATAATTCACCCCTCCACTTT.

This chain connects TRBV5-1 to TRBJ1-1; 7 positions agree with TRBD1. The CDR3 is made up of 15 amino acids. Germline-derived CDR1 and CDR2 are SGHRS and YFSETQ. Trimming took 6 bases from V and 5 from J; bases not matched to a gene: 13. The CDR3 region is CASNGAGGIETEAFF. The CDR3 nucleotides read TGCGCCAGCAATGGGGCAGGGGGAATTGAAACTGAAGCTTTCTTT.

This clonotype was counted a few times. CDR3 DNA: TGCGCCAGCAGCCAAGATCCAGCAGGGGTGGGTTCACCCCTCCACTTT. Translated, it gives CASSQDPAGVGSPLHF. The chain has TRBV4-1 and TRBJ1-6, with TRBD1 as a possible D gene (6 bases). This CDR3 region has 16 residues. CDR1 and CDR2 from the germline V gene are MGHRA and YSYEKL. Trimming cost V 0 bases and J 9 bases, with 15 bases left between them.

This chain uses TRBV5-1 with TRBJ2-7, with 7 bases that match TRBD2. CDR3 length: 18 amino acids. Looked up from germline, CDR1 is SGHRS and CDR2 is YFSETQ. Unmatched junction bases numbered 12, after V lost 0 bases and J lost 0 bases. The CDR3 sequence is CASSLGAGSGASSYEQYF. The DNA for the CDR3 is TGCGCCAGCAGCTTGGGGGCCGGAAGCGGGGCCAGCTCCTACGAGCAGTACTTC.

Only a few counts were recorded for this clonotype. V is TRBV24-1 and J is TRBJ2-3; TRBD1 matches at 12 bases. The germline V gene encodes CDR1 KGHDR and CDR2 SFDVKD. V lost 4 bases to trimming and J lost 4 bases; unmatched junction nucleotides: 5. The CDR3 length is 16 residues. The DNA for the CDR3 is TGTGCCACCAGTGACCCCGGGACAGGGGGCGCAGATACGCAGTATTTT. It specifies CATSDPGTGGADTQYF.

The V and J genes are TRBV24-1 and TRBJ2-1; no clear D. The V gene's germline CDR1 is KGHDR and CDR2 SFDVKD. This CDR3 is 16 amino acids long. V was clipped by 2 bases and J by 0 bases, with 10 bases between them. The CDR3 spells CATSDSDSPSYNEQFF. CDR3 nucleotides: TGTGCCACCAGTGATTCCGACTCCCCCTCCTACAATGAGCAGTTCTTC.

The rearrangement links TRBV7-9 to TRBJ1-3, with TRBD1 matching over 9 bases. This CDR3 region has 15 residues. Trimming cost V 7 bases and J 6 bases; bases outside gene matches: 10. CDR1 SEHNR and CDR2 FQNEAQ come from the germline V gene (reference sequence). The CDR3 bases are TGTGCCAGCACCATAAGGGACAGGGCTACAAACACCATATATTTT. Translation: CASTIRDRATNTIYF.

This chain uses TRBV7-2 with TRBJ2-1, with 10 bases fitting TRBD2. The CDR3 has 17 amino acids. CDR1 is SGHTA, CDR2 FQGNSA, per germline. V was pared by 2 bases and J by 6 bases, with 10 bases of the junction left unmatched. The DNA of the CDR3 is TGTGCCAGCAGCTTAACCTCCGGGACTAGCGTGCTCAATGAGCAGTTCTTC. Its translation: CASSLTSGTSVLNEQFF.

The chain employs TRBV7-9 and TRBJ1-6; D gene uncertain. The CDR3 is made up of 15 amino acids. V was trimmed by 1 base and J by 10 bases, leaving 14 bases between them. Germline CDR1 and CDR2: SEHNR and FQNEAQ (reference sequence). The CDR3 sequence is CASSLDVRVLSPLHF. The CDR3 coding sequence is TGTGCCAGCAGCTTAGACGTCCGGGTGCTATCACCCCTCCACTTT. Full variable domain (remainder filled in from reference TRBV7-9 and TRBJ1-6): DTGVSQNPRHKITKRGQNVTFRCDPISEHNRLYWYRQTLGQGPEFLTYFQNEAQLEKSRLLSDRFSAERPKGSFSTLEIQRTEQGDSAMYLCASSLDVRVLSPLHFGNGTRLTVT.

As concerns this clonotype: One junction end does not reproduce the germline sequence, and a read error may be involved. The chain is built from TRBV5-1 and TRBJ1-4, with no clear D. The germline gives CDR1 SGHRS, CDR2 YFSETQ. This CDR3 is 14 amino acids long. DNA for the CDR3: TGCGCCAGCAGCCCGGACGTATCTAATGAAAAACTGTTGTTT. Protein: CASSPDVSNEKLLF.